The 10 T cell receptor beta chains below all came from one sample that was sequenced in a study of blood T cell repertoires in COVID-19. TCRdb keeps only in-frame clones here, not all; method: immunoSEQ multiplex PCR. The table includes around 100,000 clones, about 86% detected once. Sequencing was carried out using peripheral blood. All receptors derive from a man aged 55 to 70 with acute or convalescent COVID-19.

The chain has TRBV12-5 and TRBJ2-7; D unclear. The germline V and J ends were trimmed by 0 bases and 5 bases, with 17 bases remaining between them. In germline, CDR1 is LGHNT, CDR2 FRNRAP. There are 16 residues in the CDR3. CDR3 nucleotides: TGTGCTAGTGGTTTGGTACATACGGGTGAACTGGACGAGCAGTACTTC. As protein: CASGLVHTGELDEQYF.

The gene calls are TRBV6-4 and TRBJ2-7, with 9 positions matching TRBD2. Germline trimming cut 4 bases from V and 3 bases from J; bases unmatched to any gene: 7. The CDR3 totals 15 residues. The V gene's germline CDR1 is MRHNA and CDR2 SNTAGT. The CDR3 DNA sequence: TGTGCCAGCAGTGTAAATAGCGGGGGTGTCTACGAGCAGTACTTC. Translating it yields CASSVNSGGVYEQYF.

The chain couples TRBV11-2 to TRBJ2-7; the D gene is possibly TRBD2 (5 bases). With 3 bases removed from V and 7 bases from J, the gap between germline ends came to 19 bases. Germline V gene data show CDR1 as SGHAT and CDR2 as FQNNGV. This CDR3 is 15 amino acids long. CDR3 amino acids: CASSFRTLRTGEQYF. The DNA for the CDR3 is TGTGCCAGCAGCTTCCGGACTCTAAGGACGGGGGAGCAGTACTTC.

This clone was counted once. The chain joins TRBV30 to TRBJ1-2, with 9 bases identical to TRBD1. CDR1 and CDR2 from the germline V gene are GTSNPN and SVGIG (reference sequence). Trimming at V came to 0 bases and at J to 4 bases, leaving 6 bases not matched to a gene. This CDR3 has 15 residues. The CDR3 reads CAWSVGTGFGYGYTF. CDR3 coding DNA: TGTGCCTGGAGTGTAGGGACAGGGTTCGGCTATGGCTACACCTTC.

On this clone itself: The sample carries other DNA sequences with the same CDR3. The chain combines TRBV28 with TRBJ1-5, with D hard to call. CDR1 and CDR2 (germline): MDHEN, SYDVKM. The CDR3 has 14 amino acids. Between the trimmed V and J ends, which lost 3 bases and 2 bases, there was a span of 8 bases. CDR3 DNA: TGTGCCAGCAGTTTTACCGGGGGCAATCAGCCCCAGCATTTT. Protein sequence: CASSFTGGNQPQHF.

The chain recombines TRBV5-6 with TRBJ2-1; tentatively, D is TRBD1 (5 bases). From germline, CDR1 is SGHDT and CDR2 YYEEEE. This CDR3 has 14 residues. The V gene lost 3 bases and the J gene lost 7 bases, with 14 bases spanning the gap. CDR3 in DNA: TGTGCCAGCAGCTCCAAAAATGCAGGGAATGAGCAGTTCTTC. This codes for CASSSKNAGNEQFF.

The J gene is TRBJ1-1, the V gene TRBV27; 9 bases line up with TRBD1. The V gene end was trimmed by 4 bases and the J gene end by 7 bases; junction bases not matched to a gene: 7. The CDR3 totals 14 residues. Germline loops: CDR1 MNHEY, CDR2 SMNVEV (reference sequence). DNA of the CDR3: TGTGCCAGCAGTTCCCTGGGACAGGGCTATGAAGCTTTCTTT. Its protein is CASSSLGQGYEAFF.

This chain uses TRBV2 with TRBJ2-1; 9 bases line up with TRBD2. The germline gives CDR1 SNHLY, CDR2 FYNNEI. With V trimmed by 3 bases and J by 8 bases, 8 bases remained unmatched. The CDR3 has 15 residues. CDR3 in amino acids: CASSDPRGGDDEQFF. In DNA form, the CDR3 reads TGTGCCAGCAGTGACCCCCGCGGGGGGGATGATGAGCAGTTCTTC.

CDR3 sequence: CASSLGRSTDTQYF. The CDR3 DNA sequence: TGTGCCAGCAGTTTGGGGCGAAGCACAGATACGCAGTATTTT. V gene TRBV6-5 combines with J gene TRBJ2-3, with TRBD1 as a possible D gene (5 bases). The CDR3 contains 14 residues. CDR1 and CDR2 from the germline V gene are MNHEY and SVGAGI. With 4 bases removed from V and 0 bases from J, the gap between germline ends came to 8 bases.

This chain links TRBV7-8 with TRBJ1-1, with 8 bases identical to TRBD1. Germline CDR1 and CDR2: SGHVS and FQNEAQ. The CDR3 runs to 15 residues. Trimming at V came to 1 base and at J to 11 bases, leaving 12 bases not matched to a gene. The CDR3 DNA follows: TGTGCCAGCAGCTTAGTATTGATCGCGGACAGGGCCGCTTTCTTT. This translates into CASSLVLIADRAAFF.